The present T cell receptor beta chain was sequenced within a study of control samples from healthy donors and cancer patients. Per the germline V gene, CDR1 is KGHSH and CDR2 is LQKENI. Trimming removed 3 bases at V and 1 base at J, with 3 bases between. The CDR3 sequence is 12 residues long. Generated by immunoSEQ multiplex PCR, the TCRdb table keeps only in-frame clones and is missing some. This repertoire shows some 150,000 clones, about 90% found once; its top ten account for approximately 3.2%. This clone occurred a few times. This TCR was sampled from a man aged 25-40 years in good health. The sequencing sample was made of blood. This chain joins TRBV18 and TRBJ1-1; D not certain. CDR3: CASSPTNTEAFF. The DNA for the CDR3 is TGTGCCAGCTCACCGACGAACACTGAAGCTTTCTTT.